This T cell receptor beta chain was identified during a study of blood T cell repertoires in COVID-19. Looked up from germline, CDR1 is LGHDT and CDR2 is YNNKEL (reference sequence). Unmatched junction bases numbered 4, after V lost 0 bases and J lost 4 bases. This CDR3 is built from 16 residues. Sequencing was performed with immunoSEQ multiplex PCR; in TCRdb, only in-frame clones are kept and a portion is missing. The sample yields about 270,000 clones, 81% seen once. The chain uses TRBV3-1 (or the pseudogene TRBV3-2) and TRBJ2-3; TRBD2 agrees at 10 bases. Sequencing used peripheral blood. The sequence derives from a woman in her fifties or sixties with active or convalescent COVID-19. The CDR3 sequence is CASSQDERGGPDTQYF. CDR3 coding DNA: TGTGCCAGCAGCCAAGATGAGCGGGGGGGGCCAGATACGCAGTATTTT.